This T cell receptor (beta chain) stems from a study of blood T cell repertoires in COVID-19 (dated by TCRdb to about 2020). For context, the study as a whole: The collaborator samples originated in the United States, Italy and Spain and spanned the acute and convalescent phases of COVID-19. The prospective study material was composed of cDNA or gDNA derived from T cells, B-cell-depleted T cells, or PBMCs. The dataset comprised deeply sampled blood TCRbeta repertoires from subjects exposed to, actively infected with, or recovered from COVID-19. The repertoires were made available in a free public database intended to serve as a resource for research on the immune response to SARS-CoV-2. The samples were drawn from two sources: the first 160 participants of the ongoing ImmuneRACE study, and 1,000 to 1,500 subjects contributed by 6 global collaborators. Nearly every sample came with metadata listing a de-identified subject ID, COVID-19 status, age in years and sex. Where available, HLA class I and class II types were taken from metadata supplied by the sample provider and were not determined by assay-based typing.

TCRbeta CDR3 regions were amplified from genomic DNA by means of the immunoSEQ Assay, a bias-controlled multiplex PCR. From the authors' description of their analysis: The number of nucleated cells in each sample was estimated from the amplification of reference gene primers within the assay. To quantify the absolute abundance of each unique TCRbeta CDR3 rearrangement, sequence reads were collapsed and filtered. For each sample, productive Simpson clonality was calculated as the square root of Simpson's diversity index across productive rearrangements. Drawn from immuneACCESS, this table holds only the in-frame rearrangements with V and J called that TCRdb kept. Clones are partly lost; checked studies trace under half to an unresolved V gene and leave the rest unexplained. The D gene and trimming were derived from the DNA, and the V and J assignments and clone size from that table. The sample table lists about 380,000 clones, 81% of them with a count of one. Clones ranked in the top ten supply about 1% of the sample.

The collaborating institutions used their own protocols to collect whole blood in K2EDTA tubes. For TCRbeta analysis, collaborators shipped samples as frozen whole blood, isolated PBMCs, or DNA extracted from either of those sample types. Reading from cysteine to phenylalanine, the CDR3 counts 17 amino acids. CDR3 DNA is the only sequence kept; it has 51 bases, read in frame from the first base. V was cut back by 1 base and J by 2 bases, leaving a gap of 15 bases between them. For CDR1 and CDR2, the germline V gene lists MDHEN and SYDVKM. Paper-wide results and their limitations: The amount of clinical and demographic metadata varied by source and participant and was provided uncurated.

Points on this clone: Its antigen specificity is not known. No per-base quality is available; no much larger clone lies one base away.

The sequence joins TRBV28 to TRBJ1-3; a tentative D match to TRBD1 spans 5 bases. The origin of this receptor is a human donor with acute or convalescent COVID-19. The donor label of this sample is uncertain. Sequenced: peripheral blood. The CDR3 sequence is CASSLSAGLSAGNTIYF. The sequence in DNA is TGTGCCAGCAGTTTATCCGCAGGGTTAAGTGCTGGAAACACCATATATTTT.